This T cell receptor beta chain was observed in a study of metastatic and nonmetastatic thyroid tumors. MiXCR was used by TCRdb to re-call the PCR reads. Here the sample spans approximately 90,000 clones, about 13% being singletons. None of the patients had undergone any treatment ahead of thyroid surgery. After removal of 9 bases from V and 2 bases from J, the junction contained 15 bases not matched to a gene. The CDR3 has 16 amino acids. V is TRBV12-3 or TRBV12-4 and J is TRBJ2-5, with TRBD1 matching 7 bases. Sequencing input: blood. The sequence was obtained from a female donor with papillary thyroid cancer or a benign thyroid nodule (not recorded which). Some clones in this sample may be carry-over from other donors' samples. CDR3 amino acids: CASSPGQLQLQETQYF. The CDR3 coding sequence is TGTGCCAGTAGTCCGGGACAGCTTCAACTGCAAGAGACCCAGTACTTC.